A selection of T cell receptor beta chains follows, all from one sample in a study of T cell responses to AZD1222 COVID-19 vaccine. The protocol was immunoSEQ multiplex PCR, while the TCRdb copy is restricted to in-frame clones and leaves out a portion. In the table there are 250,000 to 300,000 clones, 90% to 95% of which are singletons. Sequencing was performed on peripheral blood, taken 28 days after the second AZD1222 dose. Receptors originate from an adult who received the AZD1222 COVID-19 vaccine. The CDR3 runs from the conserved cysteine through the conserved F or W. D genes are given only for firm matches. Clone sizes are given selectively: once, few, many, or a class where the clone is expanded.

D: -
size: -
V: TRBV12-3/TRBV12-4
J: TRBJ2-3
DNA: TGTGCGACCAGCGGGCTAGCGTCAGATACGCAGTATTTT
CDR3: CATSGLASDTQYF

D: TRBD2
size: -
V: TRBV3-1/TRBV3-2
J: TRBJ2-4
DNA: TGTGCCAGCAGGGCTAGCGGGAGCAAAAACATTCAGTACTTC
CDR3: CASRASGSKNIQYF

D: -
size: once
V: TRBV9
J: TRBJ1-1
DNA: TGTGCCAGCAGCCCGCAACCGGGAGGGACTGAAGCTTTCTTT
CDR3: CASSPQPGGTEAFF

D: -
size: -
V: TRBV28
J: TRBJ2-7
DNA: TGTGCCAGCATGGAGGCGTCCTACGAGCAGTACTTC
CDR3: CASMEASYEQYF

D: -
size: once
V: TRBV19
J: TRBJ1-5
DNA: TGTGCCAGTAGTATCCGTGGCAGGAGCAATCAGCCCCAGCATTTT
CDR3: CASSIRGRSNQPQHF

D: -
size: -
V: TRBV14
J: TRBJ2-7
DNA: TGTGCCAGCAGCCAAGATATTGGCGAGCAGTACTTC
CDR3: CASSQDIGEQYF

D: TRBD1
size: -
V: TRBV30
J: TRBJ1-1
DNA: TGTGCCTGGGTGTGGGGAGGCAGGGGGCTAGTTGGGAGGGTGAAAGCTTTCTTT
CDR3: CAWVWGGRGLVGRVKAFF

D: TRBD1
size: -
V: TRBV6-5
J: TRBJ2-7
DNA: TGTGCCAGCAGTTACTCGGGACAGGGGGCCTACGAGCAGTACTTC
CDR3: CASSYSGQGAYEQYF

D: -
size: -
V: TRBV28
J: TRBJ2-7
DNA: TGTGCCAGCCTCCCATTCGGCTCCTACGAGCAGTACTTC
CDR3: CASLPFGSYEQYF

D: TRBD1
size: -
V: TRBV6-6
J: TRBJ1-2
DNA: TGTGCCAGCAGTTACTCGGGCAGGGGGCGAACTTACACCTTC
CDR3: CASSYSGRGRTYTF

D: -
size: -
V: TRBV5-6
J: TRBJ1-6
DNA: TGTGCCAGCAGCCAGGGGTCGAGCCCCTATTCACCCCTCCACTTT
CDR3: CASSQGSSPYSPLHF

D: -
size: few
V: TRBV7-2
J: TRBJ2-7
DNA: TGTGCCAGCAGCCCCCGGGTGGGGAGGATCTCAAACGAGCAGTACTTC
CDR3: CASSPRVGRISNEQYF

D: -
size: -
V: TRBV2
J: TRBJ1-2
DNA: TGTGCCAGCAGTGAGGCCGGGTTCTATGGCTACACCTTC
CDR3: CASSEAGFYGYTF

D: -
size: -
V: TRBV2
J: TRBJ2-7
DNA: TGTGCCAGCAATGGGGACAACTCCTACGAGCAGTACTTC
CDR3: CASNGDNSYEQYF

D: -
size: -
V: TRBV7-2
J: TRBJ1-5
DNA: TGTGCCAGCAGCTCGGCGGTCGGTAGCAATCAGCCCCAGCATTTT
CDR3: CASSSAVGSNQPQHF

D: -
size: once
V: TRBV9
J: TRBJ2-2
DNA: TGTGCCAGCAGCGTAGGGTCGGACCACGGGGAGCTGTTTTTT
CDR3: CASSVGSDHGELFF

D: -
size: -
V: TRBV5-1
J: TRBJ1-6
DNA: TGCGCCAGCAGGACGCAAATATACGATAATTCACCCCTCCACTTT
CDR3: CASRTQIYDNSPLHF

D: TRBD2
size: -
V: TRBV5-3
J: TRBJ2-7
DNA: TGTGCCAGAAGGGGAAAATTAGCGGGAGGGTTACACGAGCAGTACTTC
CDR3: CARRGKLAGGLHEQYF

D: TRBD1
size: -
V: TRBV28
J: TRBJ2-7
DNA: TGTGCCAGCAGTACGGGACAGGGCTCCTACGAGCAGTACTTC
CDR3: CASSTGQGSYEQYF

D: TRBD2
size: -
V: TRBV6-6
J: TRBJ2-7
DNA: TGTGCCAGCAGTTACCAAGCGGGAGTCTACGAGCAGTACTTC
CDR3: CASSYQAGVYEQYF

D: -
size: -
V: TRBV7-2
J: TRBJ2-5
DNA: TGTGCCAGCCGCCGCTCAGAGGGGGAGACCCAGTACTTC
CDR3: CASRRSEGETQYF

D: -
size: -
V: TRBV13
J: TRBJ1-3
DNA: TGTGCCAGCAGCTTAGGAGGGGGGAGCTCTGGAAACACCATATATTTT
CDR3: CASSLGGGSSGNTIYF